Each of the 32 T cell receptor beta chains below was sequenced from the same sample in a study of Ad26.COV2.S vaccination and SARS-CoV-2 variants. TCRdb's table, derived via immunoSEQ multiplex PCR, lists solely in-frame clones and lacks some. Here the sample spans roughly 420,000 clones, more than 75% being singletons. Treatment of the sample: around 19 received Ad26.COV2.S at low or high dose, single or two shots; about 5 received placebo; per-sample allocation not given. Repertoires come from day 63 after the first vaccine or placebo injection. The starting material was peripheral blood, obtained in a trial of Ad26.COV2.S vaccine versus placebo. Receptors originate from a person aged 18-60 years who received the Ad26.COV2.S COVID-19 vaccine or a placebo.

V gene TRBV7-2 combines with J gene TRBJ1-1; D ambiguous. Germline-derived CDR1 and CDR2 are SGHTA and FQGNSA. Trimming removed 7 bases from V and 1 base from J, with 10 bases in between. This CDR3 has 13 amino acids. CDR3 sequence (DNA): TGTGCCAGCATTCTAATGCCGAACACTGAAGCTTTCTTT. Its protein product is CASILMPNTEAFF.

V gene TRBV15 combines with J gene TRBJ2-1; TRBD2 matches 13 bases. Trimming at V came to 4 bases and at J to 2 bases, leaving 2 bases not matched to a gene. Germline CDR1 is LNHNV and CDR2 is YYDKDF (reference sequence). The CDR3 runs 16 residues. CDR3 nucleotide sequence: TGTGCCACCAGCACTACTAGCGGGGGGGCCTACAATGAGCAGTTCTTC. Residues: CATSTTSGGAYNEQFF.

The chain is built from TRBV5-4 and TRBJ2-2, with a possible D match to TRBD1 (6 bases). This CDR3 is 17 amino acids long. CDR1 is SGHNT and CDR2 is YYREEE in the germline V gene (reference sequence). V lost 0 bases, J lost 0 bases, and 12 bases lay in between. The CDR3 sequence: CASSLGMGAPNTGELFF. The DNA for the CDR3 is TGTGCCAGCAGCTTGGGAATGGGGGCACCGAACACCGGGGAGCTGTTTTTT.

The rearrangement joins TRBV12-3 or TRBV12-4 to TRBJ1-5; no clear D. Between the trimmed V and J ends, which lost 4 bases and 7 bases, there was a span of 11 bases. The CDR3 has 13 amino acids. This CDR3 reads CASSSREGQPQHF. The DNA of the CDR3 is TGTGCCAGCAGTTCCCGGGAGGGACAGCCCCAGCATTTT.

This rearrangement joins TRBV2 to TRBJ1-5; D is unclear. This CDR3 is built from 13 residues. Germline CDR1 and CDR2: SNHLY and FYNNEI. V dropped 1 base and J dropped 4 bases, with 5 bases sitting between them. The chain's CDR3 is CASSEDANQPQHF. CDR3 coding DNA: TGTGCCAGCAGTGAAGACGCAAATCAGCCCCAGCATTTT.

This clone was recorded only once. The rearrangement links TRBV7-9 to TRBJ2-7; D is unclear. Germline values: CDR1 SEHNR, CDR2 FQNEAQ (reference sequence). The CDR3 loop spans 15 amino acids. Trimming left V 2 bases short and J 0 bases short, with 11 bases between. CDR3 protein: CASSLRGASSYEQYF. In DNA form, the CDR3 reads TGTGCCAGCAGCTTACGCGGAGCCAGCTCCTACGAGCAGTACTTC.

The J gene is TRBJ2-7, the V gene TRBV4-2; D is undetermined. Trimming stripped 0 bases from V and 3 bases from J, with 12 bases between. The CDR3 runs to 15 residues. CDR1 is LGHNA, CDR2 YNFKEQ, per germline. CDR3 region: CASSQDFQTDYEQYF. The CDR3 nucleotides are TGTGCCAGCAGCCAAGATTTCCAGACCGACTACGAGCAGTACTTC.

This clone was detected only once. The chain carries TRBV28 and TRBJ2-2; TRBD1 agrees at 12 bases. V lost 3 bases and J lost 5; bases outside the gene matches: 4. This CDR3 is 16 amino acids long. CDR1 and CDR2 from the germline V gene are MDHEN and SYDVKM. The CDR3 loop reads CASSFPGQGATGELFF. The CDR3 DNA reads as TGTGCCAGCAGTTTCCCGGGACAGGGGGCGACCGGGGAGCTGTTTTTT.

In its sample, this clone was seen once. The CDR3 DNA reads TGTGCCAGTAGTATAAGAGGAATGGCGGGGGGGCCTGGCGGGGAGCTGTTTTTT. It encodes CASSIRGMAGGPGGELFF. The rearrangement joins TRBV19 to TRBJ2-2, with 9 bases matching TRBD2. Germline-derived CDR1 and CDR2 are LNHDA and SQIVND (reference sequence). The CDR3 consists of 18 residues. The V gene end was trimmed by 2 bases and the J gene end by 7 bases; junction bases not matched to a gene: 14. Looking up the rest from reference TRBV19 and TRBJ2-2 gives the full variable domain: DGGITQSPKYLFRKEGQNVTLSCEQNLNHDAMYWYRQDPGQGLRLIYYSQIVNDFQKGDIAEGYSVSREKKESFPLTVTSAQKNPTAFYLCASSIRGMAGGPGGELFFGEGSRLTVL.

J is TRBJ2-7 and V is TRBV12-1; the listed D gene, TRBD1, was not tested against the DNA. TRBV12-1 is assigned pseudogene status. CDR3 length: 13 amino acids. This CDR3 is CASSLQGAYEQYF. DNA of the CDR3: TGTGCCAGCAGCTTACAGGGGGCTTACGAGCAGTACTTC.

J is TRBJ2-7 and V is TRBV6-2 or TRBV6-3, with D unresolved. The V gene's germline CDR1 is MNHEY and CDR2 SVGEGT. The length of the CDR3 is 14 residues. V lost 0 bases and J 2 bases, leaving 8 bases between the germline ends. CDR3 sequence: CASSYSGGTYEQYF. The CDR3 DNA reads TGTGCCAGCAGTTACTCGGGCGGTACCTACGAGCAGTACTTC.

The J gene is TRBJ2-2, the V gene TRBV5-1; D call uncertain. V was trimmed by 2 bases and J by 6 bases, leaving 5 bases between them. CDR3 length: 12 amino acids. Germline V gene lookup returns CDR1 SGHRS and CDR2 YFSETQ. CDR3 in amino acids: CASSFVAGELFF. In DNA, the CDR3 is TGCGCCAGCAGCTTCGTCGCCGGGGAGCTGTTTTTT.

The V gene is TRBV7-2, the J gene TRBJ1-1; D may be TRBD1 (5 bases). Germline V gives CDR1 SGHTA, CDR2 FQGNSA. The V gene lost 4 bases and the J gene lost 5 bases, with 14 bases spanning the gap. This CDR3 has 14 residues. CDR3 DNA: TGTGCCAGCAGCTCCGAGGGGTATTCGACTGAAGCTTTCTTT. This encodes CASSSEGYSTEAFF.

The genes are TRBV28 and TRBJ1-6; 12 bases are shared with TRBD1. V was pared by 7 bases and J by 7 bases, with 11 bases of the junction left unmatched. CDR1 and CDR2 (germline): MDHEN, SYDVKM. This CDR3 has 17 amino acids. CDR3: CASNMPRGQGANSPLHF. The CDR3 DNA follows: TGTGCCAGCAACATGCCACGGGGACAGGGGGCCAATTCACCCCTCCACTTT.

The chain combines TRBV5-1 with TRBJ2-7; 8 bases align to TRBD2. CDR3 length: 13 residues. The J segment lost 5 bases and the V segment lost 4 bases, leaving 5 bases of the junction unmatched. CDR1 is SGHRS, CDR2 YFSETQ, per germline. The CDR3 reads CASSPSGGDEQYF. As DNA, the CDR3 is TGCGCCAGCAGCCCCAGCGGGGGCGACGAGCAGTACTTC.

The chain is built from TRBV5-1 and TRBJ1-4; 7 bases map to TRBD1. The V and J ends lost 4 bases and 6 bases, in that order; junction bases with no gene match: 9. Germline CDR1 reads SGHRS; CDR2 reads YFSETQ. The CDR3 extends over 15 amino acids. The CDR3 loop reads CASSVLTGRDEKLFF. DNA of the CDR3: TGCGCCAGCAGCGTATTGACAGGGCGGGATGAAAAACTGTTTTTT.

Remarks on this clone: This specimen includes other DNA sequences encoding the same CDR3. V is TRBV3-1 (or the pseudogene TRBV3-2) and J is TRBJ2-5; D not certain. Looked up from germline, CDR1 is LGHDT and CDR2 is YNNKEL (reference sequence). Trimming cost V 6 bases and J 5 bases, with 10 bases left between them. The CDR3 runs to 12 residues. CDR3 loop: CASSHTPETQYF. DNA for the CDR3: TGTGCCAGCAGTCACACCCCCGAGACCCAGTACTTC.

In this sample, this clone turned up a few times. V and J are TRBV28 and TRBJ1-5; D perhaps matches TRBD1 (5 bases). Germline V gene data show CDR1 as MDHEN and CDR2 as SYDVKM. V lost 3 bases and J 4 bases, leaving 7 bases between the germline ends. The CDR3 is 13 amino acids. The CDR3 spells CASSLQGNQPQHF. CDR3 nucleotide sequence: TGTGCCAGCAGTTTGCAGGGAAATCAGCCCCAGCATTTT. The full variable domain, completed using reference TRBV28 and TRBJ1-5, is DVKVTQSSRYLVKRTGEKVFLECVQDMDHENMFWYRQDPGLGLRLIYFSYDVKMKEKGDIPEGYSVSREKKERFSLILESASTNQTSMYLCASSLQGNQPQHFGDGTRLSIL.

This clone was observed a few times. V usage is TRBV2 and J usage is TRBJ1-5, with D hard to call. Per germline, CDR1 SNHLY and CDR2 FYNNEI. Trimming removed 6 bases at V and 7 bases at J, with 13 bases between. The CDR3 runs to 13 residues. DNA for the CDR3: TGTGCCAGCAGCCGAGAAGGTGGGCAGCCCCAGCATTTT. Translating gives CASSREGGQPQHF.

The V and J genes are TRBV20-1 and TRBJ2-7; 10 bases fit TRBD1. Germline V gives CDR1 DFQATT, CDR2 SNEGSKA (reference sequence). With V trimmed by 3 bases and J by 2 bases, 4 bases remained unmatched. CDR3 size: 14 residues. CDR3 DNA sequence: TGCAGTGCTAGTCTGGGACAGGGGCCCTACGAGCAGTACTTC. It specifies CSASLGQGPYEQYF.

The V call is TRBV27, the J call TRBJ1-5; 8 nucleotides line up with TRBD1. The germline V gene has CDR1 MNHEY and CDR2 SMNVEV (reference sequence). There are 12 residues in the CDR3. The junction had 10 bases not matched to a gene; V was cut back by 6 bases and J by 15 bases. In DNA form, the CDR3 reads TGTGCCAGCAGCCTATACGGACAGGGCCTGCATTTT. This sequence encodes CASSLYGQGLHF.

The V gene is TRBV9, the J gene TRBJ2-2; 9 nucleotides agree with TRBD1. This CDR3 is built from 15 residues. The germline V gene has CDR1 SGDLS and CDR2 YYNGEE. With V trimmed by 3 bases and J by 4 bases, 4 bases remained unmatched. CDR3 nucleotides: TGTGCCAGCAGCGCACGGGACAGGGCCACCGGGGAGCTGTTTTTT. Residues: CASSARDRATGELFF.

The chain is built from TRBV6-5 and TRBJ1-1, with TRBD1 identical over 7 bases. V gave up 2 bases and J gave up 7 bases; unmatched junction bases: 13. This CDR3 contains 16 residues. Germline CDR1 reads MNHEY; CDR2 reads SVGAGI. The CDR3 region has the DNA TGTGCCAGCAGTTACAGCCGGGACAGCCTAAGGGTTGAAGCTTTCTTT. It encodes CASSYSRDSLRVEAFF.

This chain joins TRBV7-9 and TRBJ1-2; 9 positions match TRBD1. The CDR3 loop spans 14 amino acids. The germline V gene encodes CDR1 SEHNR and CDR2 FQNEAQ (reference sequence). Losses at the gene ends were 5 bases for V and 3 bases for J; bases not matched to a gene: 4. As DNA, the CDR3 is TGTGCCAGCAGCGAGACAGGGGGACACTATGGCTACACCTTC. Amino acid sequence: CASSETGGHYGYTF.

This clone showed up just once. This chain uses TRBV18 with TRBJ2-2, with D tentatively TRBD2 (5 bases). The CDR3 runs to 16 residues. V shed 7 bases and J shed 0 bases, with 15 bases lying between them. Germline V gives CDR1 KGHSH, CDR2 LQKENI. The CDR3 nucleotides are TGTGCCAGCTGGAGGTCGGGGAATCCGAACACCGGGGAGCTGTTTTTT. The encoded protein is CASWRSGNPNTGELFF.

The chain recombines TRBV6-1 with TRBJ2-7; the D is unclear. CDR1 MNHNS and CDR2 SASEGT come from the germline V gene. This CDR3 is 14 amino acids long. V was shortened by 2 bases and J by 7 bases, with 15 bases between the two germline ends. The CDR3 is CASSERRSPGEQYF. CDR3 sequence (DNA): TGTGCCAGCAGTGAAAGGCGGTCCCCCGGGGAGCAGTACTTC.

The chain links TRBV11-2 to TRBJ2-7, with 8 bases that match TRBD1. Germline V lookup: CDR1 SGHAT, CDR2 FQNNGV. CDR3 length: 17 residues. The junction had 14 bases not matched to a gene; V was cut back by 5 bases and J by 2 bases. CDR3 nucleotides: TGTGCCAGCAGCCGGCCAGCCGGGACAGGTTTTCCCTACGAGCAGTACTTC. This gives the protein CASSRPAGTGFPYEQYF.

This clone was picked up one time. The chain uses TRBV5-4 and TRBJ2-4, with D unclear. The CDR3 consists of 14 residues. Germline V lookup: CDR1 SGHNT, CDR2 YYREEE (reference sequence). The V end was cut by 0 bases, the J end by 6 bases, with 10 bases between. The CDR3: CASSLEGMGNIQYF. The CDR3 region has the DNA TGTGCCAGCAGCTTGGAGGGAATGGGAAACATTCAGTACTTC.

The chain uses TRBV4-2 and TRBJ2-6; D not resolved. Germline assignment: CDR1 LGHNA and CDR2 YNFKEQ. V gave up 0 bases and J gave up 2 bases, with 11 bases separating them. This CDR3 is built from 17 residues. CDR3 sequence: CASSQDKAVAGANVLTF. The DNA for the CDR3 is TGTGCCAGCAGCCAAGATAAAGCAGTTGCTGGGGCCAACGTCCTGACTTTC.

V is TRBV12-3 or TRBV12-4 and J is TRBJ1-1, with no clear D. V lost 2 bases to trimming and J lost 2 bases, with 6 bases between them. The CDR3 loop spans 13 amino acids. The CDR3 nucleotides are TGTGCCAGCAGTTTACAAGCAAACACTGAAGCTTTCTTT. Protein sequence: CASSLQANTEAFF.

The chain uses TRBV5-1 and TRBJ2-7, with 7 bases identical to TRBD2. This CDR3 is 14 amino acids long. Germline assignment: CDR1 SGHRS and CDR2 YFSETQ. V trimming: 0 bases; J trimming: 5 bases; junction bases outside the gene matches: 5. The CDR3 nucleotides are TGCGCCAGCAGCTTGGAGTCGGGAGGCCACGAGCAGTACTTC. Protein product: CASSLESGGHEQYF.

V usage is TRBV6-2 or TRBV6-3 and J usage is TRBJ1-6; perhaps TRBD1 as D (6 bases). Trimming pared 2 bases from V and 0 bases from J, leaving 17 bases between. Germline V lookup: CDR1 MNHEY, CDR2 SVGEGT. This CDR3 has 19 residues. The CDR3 DNA reads TGTGCCAGCAGTTACCAAGGGGGAACATTGAGCTCCTATAATTCACCCCTCCACTTT. Protein: CASSYQGGTLSSYNSPLHF.